A selection of T cell receptor beta chains follows, all from one sample in a study of early T cells in non-severe SARS-CoV-2 infection. In TCRdb, the 5' RACE reads were re-called with MiXCR into one record per CDR3 protein. The repertoire holds 35,000 to 45,000 distinct CDR3 sequences, with roughly an eighth as singletons. Input material: whole blood. Receptors were obtained from an adult who was a healthcare worker with PCR-confirmed SARS-CoV-2 infection or an uninfected control (not recorded which). CDR3s include the opening cysteine and the closing phenylalanine or tryptophan. Fields, in order: V gene, J gene, clone size, D gene, CDR3 DNA, CDR3 protein. The D gene is left open where the match is weak. Not every row has a clone size; where given, it reads once, few, many or a size class.

v_gene: TRBV6-5; j_gene: TRBJ2-7; abundance: many; d_gene: TRBD1; CDR3nt: TGTGCCAGCAATCCTCGCCGGGACAGGGTTTCTTTTTACGAGCAGTACTTC; CDR3aa: CASNPRRDRVSFYEQYF
v_gene: TRBV6-1; j_gene: TRBJ1-5; abundance: NA; d_gene: NA; CDR3nt: TGTGCCAGCAGTGAGCGGGGGGATGATCAGCCCCAGCATTTT; CDR3aa: CASSERGDDQPQHF
v_gene: TRBV20-1; j_gene: TRBJ2-2; abundance: many; d_gene: TRBD2; CDR3nt: TGCAGTGCTAGAGATGCGGGGGGATTCGGCGGGGAGCTGTTTTTT; CDR3aa: CSARDAGGFGGELFF
v_gene: TRBV6-2/TRBV6-3; j_gene: TRBJ2-7; abundance: NA; d_gene: TRBD2; CDR3nt: TGTGCCAGCAGCGCGACTAGCGGGAGACCCCATACCTACGAGCAGTACTTC; CDR3aa: CASSATSGRPHTYEQYF
v_gene: TRBV6-2/TRBV6-3; j_gene: TRBJ2-1; abundance: few; d_gene: NA; CDR3nt: TGTGCCAGCAGACCCGAGGGGTACAATGAGCAGTTCTTC; CDR3aa: CASRPEGYNEQFF
v_gene: TRBV5-1; j_gene: TRBJ2-1; abundance: NA; d_gene: TRBD2; CDR3nt: TGCGCCAGCAGCACGGGACTAGTCTACAATGAGCAGTTCTTC; CDR3aa: CASSTGLVYNEQFF
v_gene: TRBV7-8; j_gene: TRBJ1-2; abundance: medium-sized; d_gene: TRBD1; CDR3nt: TGTGCCAGCAGCTTAAAGGGACAGGGGCGATATGGCTACACCTTC; CDR3aa: CASSLKGQGRYGYTF
v_gene: TRBV13; j_gene: TRBJ2-3; abundance: many; d_gene: NA; CDR3nt: TGTGCCAGCAGCTTAGTAGGCACAGATACGCAGTATTTT; CDR3aa: CASSLVGTDTQYF
v_gene: TRBV7-9; j_gene: TRBJ2-3; abundance: many; d_gene: TRBD1; CDR3nt: TGTGCCAGCAGTCCGACGATGGGACAGGGAACAGATACGCAGTATTTT; CDR3aa: CASSPTMGQGTDTQYF
v_gene: TRBV21-1; j_gene: TRBJ1-3; abundance: few; d_gene: NA; CDR3nt: TGTGCCAGCCGAACCTACGACAGGGCTGGAAACACCATATATTTT; CDR3aa: CASRTYDRAGNTIYF
v_gene: TRBV29-1; j_gene: TRBJ2-2; abundance: few; d_gene: NA; CDR3nt: TGCAGCGTTGCCAGGGGGGCGAACACCGGGGAGCTGTTTTTT; CDR3aa: CSVARGANTGELFF
v_gene: TRBV11-2; j_gene: TRBJ2-1; abundance: many; d_gene: TRBD2; CDR3nt: TGTGCCAGCAGCACAAGGACTAGCTCCTACAATGAGCAGTTCTTC; CDR3aa: CASSTRTSSYNEQFF
v_gene: TRBV9; j_gene: TRBJ2-1; abundance: large; d_gene: NA; CDR3nt: TGTGCCAGCAGCGTAGCCGGAGACCCCTACAATGAGCAGTTCTTC; CDR3aa: CASSVAGDPYNEQFF
v_gene: TRBV29-1; j_gene: TRBJ1-2; abundance: many; d_gene: NA; CDR3nt: TGCAGCTCCAAGGAGGGGACCAACTATGGCTACACCTTC; CDR3aa: CSSKEGTNYGYTF
v_gene: TRBV19; j_gene: TRBJ2-7; abundance: NA; d_gene: NA; CDR3nt: TGTGCCACCACCGGACAGTTCTCCTACGAGCAGTACTTC; CDR3aa: CATTGQFSYEQYF
v_gene: TRBV27; j_gene: TRBJ2-7; abundance: few; d_gene: NA; CDR3nt: TGTGCCGCCCGGAGGGCCGTGGGCTACTCCTACGAGCAGTACTTC; CDR3aa: CAARRAVGYSYEQYF
v_gene: TRBV3-1; j_gene: TRBJ2-7; abundance: many; d_gene: NA; CDR3nt: TGTGCCAGCAGCCAAGATCTTAATCGGATCTACGAGCAGTACTTC; CDR3aa: CASSQDLNRIYEQYF
v_gene: TRBV20-1; j_gene: TRBJ2-5; abundance: few; d_gene: NA; CDR3nt: TGCAGTGCTAGAAGGGCTCTTGGAAGAGAGACCCAGTACTTC; CDR3aa: CSARRALGRETQYF
v_gene: TRBV20-1; j_gene: TRBJ1-4; abundance: NA; d_gene: TRBD1; CDR3nt: TGCAGTGCTAGAGATCATATGAGGGGGCCTGAAAAACTGTTTTTT; CDR3aa: CSARDHMRGPEKLFF
v_gene: TRBV27; j_gene: TRBJ2-3; abundance: medium-sized; d_gene: TRBD1; CDR3nt: TGTGCCAGCAGTTTTCTCCGACAGGGGATAGGCACAGATACGCAGTATTTT; CDR3aa: CASSFLRQGIGTDTQYF
v_gene: TRBV7-6; j_gene: TRBJ2-2; abundance: many; d_gene: TRBD2; CDR3nt: TGTGCCAGCAGCCCGGGCGGGAGCACCGGGGAGCTGTTTTTT; CDR3aa: CASSPGGSTGELFF
v_gene: TRBV10-3; j_gene: TRBJ2-7; abundance: NA; d_gene: TRBD1; CDR3nt: TGTGCCATCAGCAGACAGGGGGAGAGCGAGCAGTACTTC; CDR3aa: CAISRQGESEQYF
v_gene: TRBV18; j_gene: TRBJ1-1; abundance: NA; d_gene: NA; CDR3nt: TGTGCCAGCTCGCAAGACACCTTTGAAGCTTTCTTT; CDR3aa: CASSQDTFEAFF
v_gene: TRBV3-1; j_gene: TRBJ2-7; abundance: many; d_gene: NA; CDR3nt: TGTGCCAGCAGCCAGATAGGCTACGAGCAGTACTTC; CDR3aa: CASSQIGYEQYF
v_gene: TRBV12-3/TRBV12-4; j_gene: TRBJ2-5; abundance: many; d_gene: NA; CDR3nt: TGTGCCAGCAGTTTACGGGGACCAAGGGTAGAGACCCAGTACTTC; CDR3aa: CASSLRGPRVETQYF
v_gene: TRBV29-1; j_gene: TRBJ2-1; abundance: many; d_gene: NA; CDR3nt: TGCAGCGTTGAAAGGGGCGTCGGGGCGGGTGAGCAGTTCTTC; CDR3aa: CSVERGVGAGEQFF
v_gene: TRBV4-3; j_gene: TRBJ2-7; abundance: few; d_gene: NA; CDR3nt: TGCGCCAGCAGCCAAGTCGCAGGGCCCCTCGTAGTTGAGCAGTACTTC; CDR3aa: CASSQVAGPLVVEQYF
v_gene: TRBV29-1; j_gene: TRBJ1-2; abundance: few; d_gene: TRBD1; CDR3nt: TGCAGCGTAGGTGACAGGGGGCTAAGCGGCTACACCTTC; CDR3aa: CSVGDRGLSGYTF
v_gene: TRBV5-6; j_gene: TRBJ1-1; abundance: many; d_gene: NA; CDR3nt: TGTGCCAGCAGCCCACCTTGGGCGGGGACTGAAGCTTTCTTT; CDR3aa: CASSPPWAGTEAFF
v_gene: TRBV11-2; j_gene: TRBJ2-3; abundance: few; d_gene: TRBD2; CDR3nt: TGTGCCAGCAGCTTAATCCCAGCGGGAGTTGTAGATACGCAGTATTTT; CDR3aa: CASSLIPAGVVDTQYF
v_gene: TRBV6-6; j_gene: TRBJ2-7; abundance: many; d_gene: TRBD1; CDR3nt: TGTGCCAGCAGATTAACCGGGACAGGATTTCTCGAGCAGTACTTC; CDR3aa: CASRLTGTGFLEQYF
v_gene: TRBV6-5; j_gene: TRBJ2-5; abundance: many; d_gene: TRBD2; CDR3nt: TGTGCCAGCAGTGCTCCGACTAGCGGGCGGGAGACCCAGTACTTC; CDR3aa: CASSAPTSGRETQYF
v_gene: TRBV5-1; j_gene: TRBJ1-1; abundance: NA; d_gene: NA; CDR3nt: TGCGCCAGCAGCCGTACCCACAGGGACGACACTGAAGCTTTCTTT; CDR3aa: CASSRTHRDDTEAFF
v_gene: TRBV19; j_gene: TRBJ2-2; abundance: many; d_gene: NA; CDR3nt: TGTGCCAGTAGCTTTCAGACGAACACCGGGGAGCTGTTTTTT; CDR3aa: CASSFQTNTGELFF
v_gene: TRBV11-3; j_gene: TRBJ2-2; abundance: NA; d_gene: TRBD2; CDR3nt: TGTGCCAGCAGCTTAGTAGCGGGAGTGTCTGACACCGGGGAGCTGTTTTTT; CDR3aa: CASSLVAGVSDTGELFF
v_gene: TRBV11-2; j_gene: TRBJ2-7; abundance: NA; d_gene: NA; CDR3nt: TGTGCCAGCAGCTCCTCCCCCTCCTACGAGCAGTACTTC; CDR3aa: CASSSSPSYEQYF
v_gene: TRBV6-4; j_gene: TRBJ2-3; abundance: few; d_gene: NA; CDR3nt: TGTGCCTCCTCTGAGCCCCCCGGTCTGGATACGCAGTATTTT; CDR3aa: CASSEPPGLDTQYF
v_gene: TRBV11-2; j_gene: TRBJ2-1; abundance: many; d_gene: TRBD2; CDR3nt: TGTGCCAGCAGCTTTAGCGGGAGGGCCGGGCAGGAGCAGTTCTTC; CDR3aa: CASSFSGRAGQEQFF
v_gene: TRBV20-1; j_gene: TRBJ2-1; abundance: once; d_gene: NA; CDR3nt: TGCAGTGCTAGACCCCCAATCCGGGAACAATACAATGAGCAGTTCTTC; CDR3aa: CSARPPIREQYNEQFF
v_gene: TRBV10-3; j_gene: TRBJ2-7; abundance: NA; d_gene: TRBD1; CDR3nt: TGTGCCATCAGAAAGATCGAAGGGGGCCGAAGTGCAAGCTCCTACGAGCAGTACTTC; CDR3aa: CAIRKIEGGRSASSYEQYF
v_gene: TRBV2; j_gene: TRBJ2-3; abundance: NA; d_gene: NA; CDR3nt: TGTGCCAGCAGTGTAGATACGCAGTATTTT; CDR3aa: CASSVDTQYF
v_gene: TRBV29-1; j_gene: TRBJ1-1; abundance: NA; d_gene: NA; CDR3nt: TGCAGCGTTGCAGGATTAGGCGCTGAAGCTTTCTTT; CDR3aa: CSVAGLGAEAFF
v_gene: TRBV6-1; j_gene: TRBJ1-1; abundance: NA; d_gene: NA; CDR3nt: TGTGCCAGCACGTCAACCGTCACGAACACTGAAGCTTTCTTT; CDR3aa: CASTSTVTNTEAFF
v_gene: TRBV9; j_gene: TRBJ1-3; abundance: NA; d_gene: NA; CDR3nt: TGTGCCAGCAGCGTAGGGATGTCTGGAAACACCATATATTTT; CDR3aa: CASSVGMSGNTIYF
v_gene: TRBV29-1; j_gene: TRBJ2-1; abundance: NA; d_gene: NA; CDR3nt: TGCAGCGCCAGGTCTGCGGCGGCCAATGAGCAGTTCTTC; CDR3aa: CSARSAAANEQFF
v_gene: TRBV4-2; j_gene: TRBJ1-2; abundance: NA; d_gene: NA; CDR3nt: TGTGCCAGCAGCCAAGGTGTTCAGGGTTTAGACTATGGCTACACCTTC; CDR3aa: CASSQGVQGLDYGYTF
v_gene: TRBV11-2; j_gene: TRBJ2-2; abundance: NA; d_gene: TRBD2; CDR3nt: TGTGCCAGCAGCTCCGGGACTACTAACACCGGGGAGCTGTTTTTT; CDR3aa: CASSSGTTNTGELFF
v_gene: TRBV7-2; j_gene: TRBJ1-1; abundance: medium-sized; d_gene: NA; CDR3nt: TGTGCCAGCAGCCCTAGTCTGTCCATGAACACTGAAGCTTTCTTT; CDR3aa: CASSPSLSMNTEAFF
v_gene: TRBV7-2; j_gene: TRBJ2-2; abundance: many; d_gene: NA; CDR3nt: TGTGCCAGCAGTTGGACGGCGGTCACCGGGGAGCTGTTTTTT; CDR3aa: CASSWTAVTGELFF
v_gene: TRBV4-1; j_gene: TRBJ2-4; abundance: NA; d_gene: NA; CDR3nt: TGCGCCAGCAGCCGCCTTTGGGGGGATAACAACATTCAGTACTTC; CDR3aa: CASSRLWGDNNIQYF
v_gene: TRBV5-1; j_gene: TRBJ2-3; abundance: few; d_gene: NA; CDR3nt: TGCGCCAGCAGCGACACGTGGGGGGCCCGTACAGATACGCAGTATTTT; CDR3aa: CASSDTWGARTDTQYF
v_gene: TRBV27; j_gene: TRBJ2-4; abundance: few; d_gene: TRBD1; CDR3nt: TGTGCCAGCGGGGACAGGGTGGCCCTACTAGCCAAAAACATTCAGTACTTC; CDR3aa: CASGDRVALLAKNIQYF
v_gene: TRBV20-1; j_gene: TRBJ1-1; abundance: many; d_gene: NA; CDR3nt: TGCAGTGCTGGCGGCAGGACGAACACTGAAGCTTTCTTT; CDR3aa: CSAGGRTNTEAFF
v_gene: TRBV9; j_gene: TRBJ2-2; abundance: many; d_gene: NA; CDR3nt: TGTGCCAGCAGCGTAGGGTTAGGGAACACCGGGGAGCTGTTTTTT; CDR3aa: CASSVGLGNTGELFF
v_gene: TRBV7-2; j_gene: TRBJ2-7; abundance: NA; d_gene: NA; CDR3nt: TGTGCCAGCAGCTACTTTGCCTACGAGCAGTACTTC; CDR3aa: CASSYFAYEQYF
v_gene: TRBV4-1; j_gene: TRBJ2-1; abundance: many; d_gene: NA; CDR3nt: TGCGCCAGCAGCCAAGATTACCGGGGGATCAATGAGCAGTTCTTC; CDR3aa: CASSQDYRGINEQFF
v_gene: TRBV12-3/TRBV12-4; j_gene: TRBJ1-5; abundance: few; d_gene: NA; CDR3nt: TGTGCCAGCAGTAATAGCAATCAGCCCCAGCATTTT; CDR3aa: CASSNSNQPQHF